This paragraph reports one T cell receptor beta chain. The assay was immunoSEQ multiplex PCR, and TCRdb's table has in-frame clones only and misses some. The sample contains 150,000 to 200,000 clones, approximately 85% of which appear only once. This entry comes from a study of blood T cell repertoires in COVID-19. Study in general: From the United States, Italy and Spain came samples of acute and convalescent COVID-19. PBMCs, B-cell-depleted T cells, or T cells provided the cDNA or gDNA that made up the material.

The CDR3 contains 14 residues. Trimming cost V 6 bases and J 7 bases; bases outside gene matches: 11. Germline assignment: CDR1 MNHEY and CDR2 SVGAGI. The source is a human donor with active or convalescent COVID-19. The donor label of this sample is uncertain. The specimen sequenced was peripheral blood. The J gene is TRBJ1-1, the V gene TRBV6-5; TRBD1 agrees at 7 bases. The CDR3 loop reads CASSAGTAWDEAFF. CDR3 sequence (DNA): TGTGCCAGCAGCGCCGGGACAGCGTGGGATGAAGCTTTCTTT.